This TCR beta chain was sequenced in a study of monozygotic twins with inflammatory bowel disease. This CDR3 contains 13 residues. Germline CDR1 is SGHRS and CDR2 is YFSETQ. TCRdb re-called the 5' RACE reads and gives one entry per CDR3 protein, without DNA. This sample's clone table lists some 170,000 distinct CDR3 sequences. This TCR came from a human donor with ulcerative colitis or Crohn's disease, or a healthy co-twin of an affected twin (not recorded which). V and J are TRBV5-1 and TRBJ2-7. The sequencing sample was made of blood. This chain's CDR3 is CASSWGTSYEQYF. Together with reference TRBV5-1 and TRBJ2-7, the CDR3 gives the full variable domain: KAGVTQTPRYLIKTRGQQVTLSCSPISGHRSVSWYQQTPGQGLQFLFEYFSETQRNKGNFPGRFSGRQFSNSRSEMNVSTLELGDSALYLCASSWGTSYEQYFGPGTRLTVT.